Presented here are 3 T cell receptor beta chains from one specimen sequenced in a study of blood T cells in healthy people across ages. Primers used in a second PCR of roughly 6 to 12 cycles were a sample-barcoded 5' primer and a J-beta primer mix. Via MiXCR, TCRdb re-called the 5' RACE reads, giving one row per CDR3 protein. This sample has 550,000 to 650,000 distinct CDR3 sequences, with about 28% found just once. This same sample was also taken into another study, of T cells of mothers and their children.

The material sequenced was blood. Receptors were obtained from a boy younger than 10 in good health.

This clonotype appeared a few times. The V gene is TRBV29-1, the J gene TRBJ1-2; TRBD1 agrees at 8 bases. The CDR3 length is 12 residues. V lost 6 bases, J lost 8 bases, and 8 bases stayed unmatched. The germline CDR1 and CDR2 sequences are SQVTM and ANQGSEA. The CDR3 protein is CSVEDRVGGYTF. CDR3 nucleotide sequence: TGCAGCGTGGAGGACAGGGTCGGGGGCTACACCTTC. Together with reference TRBV29-1 and TRBJ1-2, the CDR3 gives the full variable domain: SAVISQKPSRDICQRGTSLTIQCQVDSQVTMMFWYRQQPGQSLTLIATANQGSEATYESGFVIDKFPISRPNLTFSTLTVSNMSPEDSSIYLCSVEDRVGGYTFGSGTRLTVV.

The chain employs TRBV5-1 and TRBJ2-3; D gene unclear. Germline CDR1 and CDR2: SGHRS and YFSETQ. This CDR3 has 15 amino acids. V lost 0 bases, J lost 0 bases, and 8 bases lay in between. CDR3 nucleotides: TGCGCCAGCAGCTTGGAGGACGCTAGCACAGATACGCAGTATTTT. It specifies CASSLEDASTDTQYF. Looking up the rest from reference TRBV5-1 and TRBJ2-3 gives the full variable domain: KAGVTQTPRYLIKTRGQQVTLSCSPISGHRSVSWYQQTPGQGLQFLFEYFSETQRNKGNFPGRFSGRQFSNSRSEMNVSTLELGDSALYLCASSLEDASTDTQYFGPGTRLTVL.

There are a few counts of this clonotype. The chain recombines TRBV13 with TRBJ2-5; D uncertain. The germline gives CDR1 PRHDT, CDR2 FYEKMQ (reference sequence). V gave up 6 bases and J gave up 4 bases, with 12 bases separating them. The CDR3 runs 13 residues. The CDR3 nucleotides read TGTGCCAGCAGTTCGCCCAGATTAGAGACCCAGTACTTC. Amino acids: CASSSPRLETQYF.